This entry is about one T cell receptor beta chain. What it recognizes is unknown. The V and J ends lost 0 bases and 6 bases, in that order; junction bases with no gene match: 5. This CDR3 contains 15 residues. Germline loops: CDR1 LGHDT, CDR2 YNNKEL (reference sequence). These data belong to a study of T cell responses to AZD1222 COVID-19 vaccine. Overall study context: The study pooled second doses at about 4 or about 12 weeks. General study points: Clonal diversity was possibly underestimated, and the donors were mostly white British, with more females. Seropositive AZD1222 recipients at baseline numbered only five or six. Elevations in Spike-specific TCR breadth and depth followed administration of two AZD1222 doses.

TCRdb's table, derived via immunoSEQ multiplex PCR, lists solely in-frame clones and lacks some. The table records under 200,000 clones, 90% of them present only once. The clonotype was recovered from an adult in good health. This chain joins TRBV3-1 (or the pseudogene TRBV3-2) and TRBJ1-2; 9 bases map to TRBD1. The sequenced sample was peripheral blood, obtained on day 0 of AZD1222 vaccination. CDR3 sequence reads: CASSQEGQGGNGYTF. The CDR3 nucleotides are TGTGCCAGCAGCCAAGAGGGACAGGGCGGGAATGGCTACACCTTC.